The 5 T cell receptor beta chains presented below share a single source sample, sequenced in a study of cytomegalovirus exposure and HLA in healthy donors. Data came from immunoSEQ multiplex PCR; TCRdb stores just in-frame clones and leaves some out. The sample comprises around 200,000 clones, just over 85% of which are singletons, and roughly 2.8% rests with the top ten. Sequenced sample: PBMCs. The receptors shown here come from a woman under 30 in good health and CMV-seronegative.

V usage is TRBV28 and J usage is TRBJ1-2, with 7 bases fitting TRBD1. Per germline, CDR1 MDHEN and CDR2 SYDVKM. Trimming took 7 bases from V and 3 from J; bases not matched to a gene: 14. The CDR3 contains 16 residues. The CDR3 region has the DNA TGTGCCAGCAACACCCGGGACAGACATATCCACTATGGCTACACCTTC. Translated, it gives CASNTRDRHIHYGYTF.

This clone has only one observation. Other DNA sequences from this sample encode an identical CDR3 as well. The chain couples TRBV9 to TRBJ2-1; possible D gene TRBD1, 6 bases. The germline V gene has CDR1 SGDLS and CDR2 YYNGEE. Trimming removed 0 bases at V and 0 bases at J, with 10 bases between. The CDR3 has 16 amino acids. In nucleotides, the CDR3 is TGTGCCAGCAGCGTAGGCCAGGGGAGCTCCTACAATGAGCAGTTCTTC. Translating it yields CASSVGQGSSYNEQFF.

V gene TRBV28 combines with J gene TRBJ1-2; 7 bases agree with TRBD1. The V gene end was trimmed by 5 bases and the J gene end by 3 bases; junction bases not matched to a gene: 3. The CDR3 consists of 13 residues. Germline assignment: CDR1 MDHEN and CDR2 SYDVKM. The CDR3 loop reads CASSKGGDYGYTF. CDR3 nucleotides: TGTGCCAGCAGTAAAGGGGGCGACTATGGCTACACCTTC.

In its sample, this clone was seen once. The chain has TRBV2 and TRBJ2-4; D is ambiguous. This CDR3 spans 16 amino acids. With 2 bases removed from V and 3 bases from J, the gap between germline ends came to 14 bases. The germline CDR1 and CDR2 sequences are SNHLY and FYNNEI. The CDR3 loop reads CASSEIGATNKNIQYF. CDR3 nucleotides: TGTGCCAGCAGTGAAATTGGAGCTACCAACAAAAACATTCAGTACTTC.

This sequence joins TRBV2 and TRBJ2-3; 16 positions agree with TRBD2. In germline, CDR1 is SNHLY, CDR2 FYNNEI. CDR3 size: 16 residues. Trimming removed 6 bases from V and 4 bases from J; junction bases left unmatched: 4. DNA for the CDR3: TGTGCCAGCAGGGGACTAGCGGGAGGGAGTGCAGATACGCAGTATTTT. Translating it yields CASRGLAGGSADTQYF.